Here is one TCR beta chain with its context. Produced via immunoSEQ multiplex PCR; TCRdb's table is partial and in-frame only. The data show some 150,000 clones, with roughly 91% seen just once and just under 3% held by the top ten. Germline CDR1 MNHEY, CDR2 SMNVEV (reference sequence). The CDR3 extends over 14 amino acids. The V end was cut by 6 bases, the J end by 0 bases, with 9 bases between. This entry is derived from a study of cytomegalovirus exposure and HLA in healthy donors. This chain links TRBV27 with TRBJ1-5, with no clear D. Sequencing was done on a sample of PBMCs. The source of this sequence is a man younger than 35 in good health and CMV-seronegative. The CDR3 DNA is TGTGCCAGCAGACCCGGTGTTAGCAATCAGCCCCAGCATTTT. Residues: CASRPGVSNQPQHF.